This TCR beta chain came from a study of neurological immune-mediated disorders. Study-level information: Multiple sclerosis patients numbered around 34, with approximately 31 relapsing-remitting and 3 secondary progressive. Study conclusions and caveats: The multiple sclerosis repertoire cluster had no clinical or MRI feature associated with it.

This clonotype has a handful of counts. The antigen is not known. The CDR3 is 16 residues long. Looked up from germline, CDR1 is MGHRA and CDR2 is YSYEKL. The J segment lost 5 bases and the V segment lost 4 bases, leaving 8 bases of the junction unmatched. The sample's time point: longitudinal time-point 3. A single record per CDR3 protein comes from TCRdb applying MiXCR to the 5' RACE reads. The sample has approximately 85,000 distinct CDR3 sequences; about 4.3% are singletons. This TCR derives from a woman aged 55 to 70 with multiple sclerosis. The chain employs TRBV4-1 and TRBJ1-5; 10 nucleotides match TRBD1. Sequenced material: PBMCs. Written as DNA, the CDR3 is TGCGCCAGCAGCCTGGGACGGACAGGGGGTTATCAGCCCCAGCATTTT. Protein product: CASSLGRTGGYQPQHF.